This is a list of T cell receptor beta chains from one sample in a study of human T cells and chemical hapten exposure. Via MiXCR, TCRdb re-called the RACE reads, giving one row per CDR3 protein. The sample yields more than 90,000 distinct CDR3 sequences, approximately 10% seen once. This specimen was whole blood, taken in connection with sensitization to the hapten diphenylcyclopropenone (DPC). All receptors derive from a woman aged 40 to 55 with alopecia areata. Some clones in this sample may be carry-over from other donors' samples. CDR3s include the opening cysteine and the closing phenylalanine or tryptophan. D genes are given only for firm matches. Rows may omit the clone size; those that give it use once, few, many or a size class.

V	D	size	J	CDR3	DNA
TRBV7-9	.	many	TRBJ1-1	CASSPRDGPRTLKLFF	TGTGCCAGCAGCCCTCGGGACGGACCCAGAACACTGAAGCTTTTCTTT
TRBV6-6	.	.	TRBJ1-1	CASSYSTVKNTEAFF	TGTGCCAGCAGTTACTCGACAGTAAAGAACACTGAAGCTTTCTTT
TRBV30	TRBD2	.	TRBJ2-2	CAWRVAGAVTGELFF	TGTGCCTGGAGGGTAGCGGGGGCCGTCACCGGGGAGCTGTTTTTT
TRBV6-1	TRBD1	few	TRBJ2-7	CASIRTGRTYEQYF	TGTGCCAGCATCCGGACAGGGAGAACCTACGAGCAGTACTTC
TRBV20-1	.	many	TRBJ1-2	CSATRGGRLSYTF	TGCAGTGCTACACGGGGGGGTCGTTTGAGCTACACCTTC
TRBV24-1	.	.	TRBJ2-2	CATSDYGGPNTGELFF	TGTGCCACCAGTGATTATGGGGGGCCGAACACCGGGGAGCTGTTTTTT
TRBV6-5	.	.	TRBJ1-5	CASRGPRGQPQHF	TGTGCCAGCAGGGGGCCGAGGGGACAGCCCCAGCATTTT
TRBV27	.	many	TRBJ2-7	CASSSTIYEQYF	TGTGCCAGCAGTTCTACGATCTACGAGCAGTACTTC
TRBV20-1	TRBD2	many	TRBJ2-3	CSATGTSGDPDTQYF	TGCAGTGCGACGGGGACTAGCGGGGACCCAGATACGCAGTATTTT
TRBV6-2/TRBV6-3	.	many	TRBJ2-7	CASRSLSAVSYEQYF	TGTGCCAGCAGATCCTTGAGCGCCGTGAGCTACGAGCAGTACTTC
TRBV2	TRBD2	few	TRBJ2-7	CASSEWIWGGASYEQYF	TGTGCCAGCAGTGAATGGATTTGGGGAGGGGCCTCCTACGAGCAGTACTTC
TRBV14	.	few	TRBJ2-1	CASSQGRAGSQFF	TGTGCCAGCAGCCAAGGGCGGGCAGGCTCCCAGTTCTTC
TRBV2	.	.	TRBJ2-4	CASRKQGIAKNIQYF	TGTGCCAGCAGAAAACAGGGAATTGCCAAAAACATTCAGTACTTC
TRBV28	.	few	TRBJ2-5	CASSFMGESDTQYF	TGTGCCAGCAGTTTTATGGGCGAGTCGGATACCCAGTACTTC
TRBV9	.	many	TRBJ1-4	CASSSQGEKLFF	TGTGCCAGCAGCTCCCAGGGGGAAAAACTGTTTTTT
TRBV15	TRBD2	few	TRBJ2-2	CATSRDPGGRTGELFF	TGTGCCACCAGCAGAGACCCGGGGGGGCGCACCGGGGAGCTGTTTTTT
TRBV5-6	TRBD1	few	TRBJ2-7	CASSWDSSYEQYF	TGTGCCAGCAGCTGGGACAGCTCCTACGAGCAGTACTTC
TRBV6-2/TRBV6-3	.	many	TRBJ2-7	CASKDPGSHTYEQYF	TGTGCCAGCAAGGATCCCGGGAGCCATACCTACGAGCAGTACTTC
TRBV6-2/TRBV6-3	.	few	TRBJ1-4	CASSPTRQAGLFF	TGTGCCAGCAGTCCCACCCGACAAGCCGGCCTGTTTTTT
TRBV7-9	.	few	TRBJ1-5	CASSLLAGSNQPQHF	TGTGCCAGCAGCTTACTTGCGGGGAGCAATCAGCCCCAGCATTTT
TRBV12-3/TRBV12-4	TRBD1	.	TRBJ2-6	CASSLSGGSSGANVLTF	TGTGCCAGCAGTTTGTCAGGGGGCAGCTCTGGGGCCAACGTCCTGACTTTC
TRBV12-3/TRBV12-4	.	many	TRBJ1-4	CASSLGTPATNEKLFF	TGTGCCAGCAGTTTAGGGACACCAGCAACTAATGAAAAACTGTTTTTT
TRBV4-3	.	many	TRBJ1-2	CASSQERGLDTGYTF	TGCGCCAGCAGCCAAGAACGGGGGCTGGATACTGGCTACACCTTC
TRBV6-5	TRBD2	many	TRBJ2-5	CASSPTPTSFETQYF	TGTGCCAGCAGTCCTACTCCGACTAGCTTTGAGACCCAGTACTTC
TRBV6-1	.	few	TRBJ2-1	CASSDIRSRGEQFF	TGTGCCAGCAGTGATATCAGGTCACGAGGTGAGCAGTTCTTC
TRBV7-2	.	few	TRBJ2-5	CASSLGSGGPTETQYF	TGTGCCAGCAGCTTAGGTAGCGGAGGCCCTACAGAGACCCAGTACTTC
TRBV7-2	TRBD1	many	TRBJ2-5	CASLGRGETQYF	TGTGCCAGTCTCGGCAGGGGGGAGACCCAGTACTTC
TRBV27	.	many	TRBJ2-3	CASSTRRVAATDTQYF	TGTGCCAGCAGTACCCGGAGGGTAGCGGCCACAGATACGCAGTATTTT
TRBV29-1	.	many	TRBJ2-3	CSVEDPRAVIDTQYF	TGCAGCGTTGAAGATCCGCGGGCTGTGATTGATACGCAGTATTTT
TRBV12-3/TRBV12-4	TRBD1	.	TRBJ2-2	CASSSNRGNTGELFF	TGTGCCAGCAGTTCCAACAGGGGTAACACCGGGGAGCTGTTTTTT
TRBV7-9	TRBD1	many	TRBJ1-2	CASSGTGQGDGYTF	TGTGCCAGCAGCGGAACGGGACAGGGGGATGGCTACACCTTC
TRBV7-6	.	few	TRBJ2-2	CASSLLRNTGELFF	TGTGCCAGCAGCTTATTAAGGAACACCGGGGAGCTGTTTTTT
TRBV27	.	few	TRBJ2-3	CASSLTGPDTQYF	TGTGCCAGCAGTTTAACGGGGCCAGATACGCAGTATTTT
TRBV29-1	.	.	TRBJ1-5	CSVAGSNSGQPQHF	TGCAGCGTTGCTGGGTCTAACAGTGGTCAGCCCCAGCATTTT
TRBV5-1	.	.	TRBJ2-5	CASSLVLQQETQYF	TGCGCCAGCAGCTTGGTTCTCCAGCAAGAGACCCAGTACTTC
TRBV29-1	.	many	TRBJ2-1	CSVEARSYNEQFF	TGCAGCGTTGAGGCCCGGTCGTACAATGAGCAGTTCTTC
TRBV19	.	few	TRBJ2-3	CASSLGWTTTDTQYF	TGTGCCAGTAGCCTAGGGTGGACCACCACAGATACGCAGTATTTT
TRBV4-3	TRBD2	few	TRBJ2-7	CASSPGLASVYEQYF	TGCGCCAGCAGCCCCGGACTAGCGTCCGTCTACGAGCAGTACTTC